The 15 T cell receptor beta chains in this list originate from one sample, sequenced in a study of blood T cell repertoires in COVID-19. The data were produced by immunoSEQ multiplex PCR, yet TCRdb's version contains in-frame clones alone and is incomplete. The table records a few hundred thousand clones, around 81% of them present only once. Sequenced: PBMCs or T cells enriched from blood (not recorded which). The receptors were gathered from a man aged 50 or older who had recovered from COVID-19.

This clone was observed a few times. Within the sample, other DNA sequences also encode this same CDR3. This chain uses TRBV7-9 with TRBJ1-1; D call uncertain. From germline, CDR1 is SEHNR and CDR2 FQNEAQ (reference sequence). The CDR3 is made up of 13 amino acids. The germline V and J ends were trimmed by 2 bases and 0 bases, with 4 bases remaining between them. CDR3 residues: CASSLQMNTEAFF. The CDR3 DNA reads as TGTGCCAGCAGCTTACAGATGAACACTGAAGCTTTCTTT.

The gene calls are TRBV7-3 and TRBJ2-1, with 8 bases matching TRBD2. Trimming at V came to 3 bases and at J to 6 bases, leaving 7 bases not matched to a gene. This CDR3 comprises 15 residues. Germline CDR1 SGHTA, CDR2 FQGTGA. This CDR3 is CASSFRGGPLNEQFF. CDR3 DNA sequence: TGTGCCAGCAGCTTCCGGGGGGGTCCTCTCAATGAGCAGTTCTTC.

The V and J genes are TRBV3-1 (or the pseudogene TRBV3-2) and TRBJ2-3; D not resolved. Germline loops: CDR1 LGHDT, CDR2 YNNKEL (reference sequence). Between the trimmed V and J ends, which lost 6 bases and 6 bases, there was a span of 7 bases. The CDR3 totals 11 residues. CDR3 nucleotide sequence: TGTGCCAGCAGAAACGCGGATACGCAGTATTTT. This gives the protein CASRNADTQYF.

CDR3 sequence: CAWSDRGDQPQHF. The CDR3 DNA reads TGTGCCTGGTCGGACAGGGGAGATCAGCCCCAGCATTTT. The chain couples TRBV30 to TRBJ1-5; 9 nucleotides align to TRBD1. Germline trimming cut 5 bases from V and 5 bases from J; bases unmatched to any gene: 4. This CDR3 comprises 13 residues. Per the germline V gene, CDR1 is GTSNPN and CDR2 is SVGIG (reference sequence).

The chain couples TRBV7-8 to TRBJ2-1, with a weak D call TRBD2 (6 bases). Trimming shortened V by 5 bases and J by 1 base, and 9 bases separated the two germline ends. The V gene's germline CDR1 is SGHVS and CDR2 FQNEAQ. This CDR3 region has 14 residues. CDR3 amino acids: CASSPDYSYNEQFF. CDR3 bases: TGTGCCAGCAGCCCGGACTATTCCTACAATGAGCAGTTCTTC. Looking up the rest from reference TRBV7-8 and TRBJ2-1 gives the full variable domain: GAGVSQSPRYKVAKRGQDVALRCDPISGHVSLFWYQQALGQGPEFLTYFQNEAQLDKSGLPSDRFFAERPEGSVSTLKIQRTQQEDSAVYLCASSPDYSYNEQFFGPGTRLTVL.

V is TRBV10-2 and J is TRBJ2-1; 13 bases align to TRBD2. The CDR3 is 15 residues long. Germline CDR1 reads WSHSY; CDR2 reads SAAADI. Losses at the gene ends were 8 bases for V and 9 bases for J; bases not matched to a gene: 10. The CDR3 loop reads CASVGTSGATSEQFF. In DNA form, the CDR3 reads TGCGCCAGCGTCGGGACTAGCGGGGCCACAAGTGAGCAGTTCTTC.

This clone was seen a single time. This chain joins TRBV10-2 and TRBJ1-4; D is perhaps TRBD1 (5 bases). Trimming stripped 3 bases from V and 5 bases from J, with 10 bases between. The CDR3 length is 14 residues. CDR1 and CDR2 from the germline V gene are WSHSY and SAAADI. CDR3 sequence: CASSDQGKNEKLFF. In DNA, the CDR3 is TGCGCCAGCAGTGACCAGGGTAAAAATGAAAAACTGTTTTTT.

Here the CDR3 DNA reads TGCAGCGTTATGGGACAGTGGGATAGGACTGAAGCTTTCTTT. Translation: CSVMGQWDRTEAFF. The chain joins TRBV29-1 to TRBJ1-1; 7 nucleotides match TRBD1. The germline V gene has CDR1 SQVTM and CDR2 ANQGSEA. CDR3 length equals 14 residues. With 5 bases clipped from V and 5 bases from J, the junction kept 11 bases outside the gene matches.

The gene calls are TRBV2 and TRBJ2-2, with D possibly being TRBD2 (5 bases). There are 15 residues in the CDR3. The V gene lost 9 bases and the J gene lost 0 bases, with 14 bases spanning the gap. CDR1 SNHLY and CDR2 FYNNEI come from the germline V gene. CDR3 sequence (DNA): TGTGCCAGAACGAAGGGAGACGCGAACACCGGGGAGCTGTTTTTT. Its protein product is CARTKGDANTGELFF.

The chain joins TRBV2 to TRBJ1-2; 8 bases map to TRBD1. The CDR3 sequence is 13 residues long. CDR1 and CDR2 from the germline V gene are SNHLY and FYNNEI. J gave up 4 bases and V 5 bases, and 3 bases lay outside the gene matches. The CDR3 here is CASSLQGGYGYTF. The CDR3 DNA follows: TGTGCCAGCAGTCTACAGGGGGGCTATGGCTACACCTTC.

This sequence joins TRBV19 and TRBJ1-3, with D perhaps TRBD1 (5 bases). The V end was cut by 5 bases, the J end by 0 bases, with 14 bases between. The germline V gene encodes CDR1 LNHDA and CDR2 SQIVND (reference sequence). This CDR3 has 16 residues. The CDR3 bases are TGTGCCAGTAGTCCCTCGACAGTTCGCTCTGGAAACACCATATATTTT. Protein: CASSPSTVRSGNTIYF.

In this sample, this clone turned up once. The chain employs TRBV5-1 and TRBJ1-1; D is uncertain. The CDR3 has 12 residues. V shed 5 bases and J shed 0 bases, with 5 bases lying between them. The germline V gene has CDR1 SGHRS and CDR2 YFSETQ. CDR3: CASSRMNTEAFF. The CDR3 DNA is TGCGCCAGCAGTAGAATGAACACTGAAGCTTTCTTT.

The rearrangement links TRBV7-9 to TRBJ1-5; the D gene is possibly TRBD1 (6 bases). The CDR3 covers 13 residues. V shed 5 bases and J shed 4 bases, with 9 bases lying between them. The germline CDR1 and CDR2 sequences are SEHNR and FQNEAQ (reference sequence). The chain's CDR3 is CASSTQGNQPQHF. The CDR3 DNA sequence: TGTGCCAGCAGCACACAGGGAAATCAGCCCCAGCATTTT.

V and J are TRBV12-3 or TRBV12-4 and TRBJ1-2; possible D gene TRBD1, 5 bases. The CDR3 sequence is 12 residues long. The V end lost 6 bases, the J end lost 3 bases, and 8 bases lay between the germline ends. DNA of the CDR3: TGTGCCAGCAGGGGAGGGGACTATGGCTACACCTTC. Translated, it gives CASRGGDYGYTF.

Note on this clone: This same CDR3 is encoded by further DNA sequences in the sample. The rearrangement links TRBV7-2 to TRBJ2-1; 13 bases are shared with TRBD2. V was clipped by 5 bases and J by 9 bases; unmatched bases: 7. The CDR3 runs 15 residues. In germline, CDR1 is SGHTA, CDR2 FQGNSA. The CDR3 sequence: CASSPTSGGAAEQFF. CDR3 coding DNA: TGTGCCAGCAGCCCTACTAGCGGGGGGGCAGCTGAGCAGTTCTTC.